Listed below are T cell receptor beta chains from one sample, sequenced in a study of identical twins. TCRdb fed the 5' RACE reads into MiXCR, producing one record per CDR3 protein. The data show 550,000 to 700,000 distinct CDR3 sequences, with 21% seen just once and roughly 4% held by the top ten. The same data also contributed to another study, on T cells expressing NK-cell markers.

Material: PBMCs. All receptors derive from a woman younger than 30 in good health. Each CDR3 is given with its conserved first and last residue. The D gene is left open where the match is weak. Clone size is given for some rows only: seen once, a few or many times, or a class if the clone is expanded.

cdr3_aa: CASSSPDRPQYF; cdr3_nt: TGTGCCAGCAGCTCGCCCGACCGACCCCAGTATTTT; j_call: TRBJ2-3; cdr3_length: 12; clone_size: .; d_call: .; v_call: TRBV27
cdr3_aa: CASTNSGPTYEQYF; cdr3_nt: TGTGCCAGCACTAATAGCGGGCCCACCTACGAGCAGTACTTC; j_call: TRBJ2-7; cdr3_length: 14; clone_size: many; d_call: TRBD2; v_call: TRBV6-1
cdr3_aa: CASSSTGVHNEQFF; cdr3_nt: TGTGCCAGCAGCTCGACAGGGGTCCACAATGAGCAGTTCTTC; j_call: TRBJ2-1; cdr3_length: 14; clone_size: few; d_call: TRBD1; v_call: TRBV9
cdr3_aa: CASTQGGALRGNEQFF; cdr3_nt: TGTGCCAGCACCCAGGGCGGAGCACTGAGGGGCAATGAGCAGTTCTTC; j_call: TRBJ2-1; cdr3_length: 16; clone_size: .; d_call: .; v_call: TRBV11-3
cdr3_aa: CSVGRSNTGELFF; cdr3_nt: TGCAGCGTCGGGAGGTCAAACACCGGGGAGCTGTTTTTT; j_call: TRBJ2-2; cdr3_length: 13; clone_size: few; d_call: TRBD2; v_call: TRBV29-1
cdr3_aa: CASSLQGGANVLTF; cdr3_nt: TGTGCCAGCAGCTTACAGGGTGGGGCCAACGTCCTGACTTTC; j_call: TRBJ2-6; cdr3_length: 14; clone_size: many; d_call: .; v_call: TRBV7-2
cdr3_aa: CASSLKYEQYF; cdr3_nt: TGTGCCAGCAGCTTGAAATACGAGCAGTACTTC; j_call: TRBJ2-7; cdr3_length: 11; clone_size: few; d_call: .; v_call: TRBV7-9
cdr3_aa: CATSDSRESSYNEQFF; cdr3_nt: TGTGCCACCAGTGATTCCAGAGAGAGCTCCTACAATGAGCAGTTCTTC; j_call: TRBJ2-1; cdr3_length: 16; clone_size: .; d_call: .; v_call: TRBV24-1
cdr3_aa: CASSPETDTDTQYF; cdr3_nt: TGTGCCAGCAGCCCAGAGACAGACACAGATACGCAGTATTTT; j_call: TRBJ2-3; cdr3_length: 14; clone_size: .; d_call: .; v_call: TRBV3-1
cdr3_aa: CASRPDREDTEAFF; cdr3_nt: TGTGCCAGCAGACCGGACAGGGAGGACACTGAAGCTTTCTTT; j_call: TRBJ1-1; cdr3_length: 14; clone_size: few; d_call: TRBD1; v_call: TRBV12-3/TRBV12-4
cdr3_aa: CACSSPGLAGGRYNEQFF; cdr3_nt: TGTGCCTGCAGTTCTCCGGGACTAGCGGGGGGGCGATACAATGAGCAGTTCTTC; j_call: TRBJ2-1; cdr3_length: 18; clone_size: .; d_call: TRBD2; v_call: TRBV12-3/TRBV12-4
cdr3_aa: CASSLEWTGKYNEQFF; cdr3_nt: TGCGCCAGCAGCTTGGAATGGACTGGTAAATACAATGAGCAGTTCTTC; j_call: TRBJ2-1; cdr3_length: 16; clone_size: .; d_call: .; v_call: TRBV5-1
cdr3_aa: CASSQSGPDTQYF; cdr3_nt: TGTGCCAGCAGTCAGTCCGGGCCAGATACGCAGTATTTT; j_call: TRBJ2-3; cdr3_length: 13; clone_size: many; d_call: .; v_call: TRBV12-3/TRBV12-4
cdr3_aa: CASSLAMGNYGYTF; cdr3_nt: TGCGCCAGCAGCTTGGCTATGGGGAACTATGGCTACACCTTC; j_call: TRBJ1-2; cdr3_length: 14; clone_size: .; d_call: .; v_call: TRBV5-1
cdr3_aa: CASSVGPTGEQYF; cdr3_nt: TGTGCCAGCAGTGTCGGACCCACCGGCGAGCAGTACTTC; j_call: TRBJ2-7; cdr3_length: 13; clone_size: .; d_call: .; v_call: TRBV12-3/TRBV12-4
cdr3_aa: CASSSEYTDTQYF; cdr3_nt: TGTGCCAGCAGTTCCGAATACACAGATACGCAGTATTTT; j_call: TRBJ2-3; cdr3_length: 13; clone_size: .; d_call: .; v_call: TRBV12-3/TRBV12-4
cdr3_aa: CASSYSSLSYNEQFF; cdr3_nt: TGTGCCAGCAGTTACTCGAGTTTATCTTACAATGAGCAGTTCTTC; j_call: TRBJ2-1; cdr3_length: 15; clone_size: many; d_call: .; v_call: TRBV6-5
cdr3_aa: CSVVLTGESYEQYF; cdr3_nt: TGCAGCGTTGTCTTGACAGGAGAGTCCTACGAGCAGTACTTC; j_call: TRBJ2-7; cdr3_length: 14; clone_size: few; d_call: .; v_call: TRBV29-1
cdr3_aa: CALRSRKGYEQYF; cdr3_nt: TGTGCCCTACGCTCAAGGAAGGGTTACGAGCAGTACTTC; j_call: TRBJ2-7; cdr3_length: 13; clone_size: .; d_call: .; v_call: TRBV30
cdr3_aa: CASSPILAGGPTGELFF; cdr3_nt: TGTGCCAGCAGTCCAATCTTAGCGGGAGGTCCCACCGGGGAGCTGTTTTTT; j_call: TRBJ2-2; cdr3_length: 17; clone_size: once; d_call: TRBD2; v_call: TRBV27
cdr3_aa: CASSIIPGESNEQFF; cdr3_nt: TGCGCCAGCAGCATCATACCGGGGGAAAGTAATGAGCAGTTCTTC; j_call: TRBJ2-1; cdr3_length: 15; clone_size: few; d_call: .; v_call: TRBV5-1
cdr3_aa: CASSLGGQSYNEQFF; cdr3_nt: TGCGCCAGCAGCTTGGGGGGACAGTCCTACAATGAGCAGTTCTTC; j_call: TRBJ2-1; cdr3_length: 15; clone_size: few; d_call: TRBD1; v_call: TRBV5-1
cdr3_aa: CASTPSGNYGYTF; cdr3_nt: TGTGCCAGCACTCCCTCGGGGAACTATGGCTACACCTTC; j_call: TRBJ1-2; cdr3_length: 13; clone_size: few; d_call: .; v_call: TRBV6-5
cdr3_aa: CASSPSSTAGSTF; cdr3_nt: TGTGCCAGCTCACCAAGTTCTACCGCAGGTTCTACCTTC; j_call: TRBJ1-2; cdr3_length: 13; clone_size: .; d_call: .; v_call: TRBV18
cdr3_aa: CASSATLAGGWDEQFF; cdr3_nt: TGTGCCAGCAGTGCCACACTAGCGGGCGGCTGGGATGAGCAGTTCTTC; j_call: TRBJ2-1; cdr3_length: 16; clone_size: .; d_call: TRBD2; v_call: TRBV6-1
cdr3_aa: CASSDGDGELFF; cdr3_nt: TGTGCCAGCAGTGACGGGGACGGGGAGCTGTTTTTT; j_call: TRBJ2-2; cdr3_length: 12; clone_size: few; d_call: .; v_call: TRBV2
cdr3_aa: CASSFSEGGYTF; cdr3_nt: TGTGCCAGCAGTTTTAGCGAGGGTGGCTACACCTTC; j_call: TRBJ1-2; cdr3_length: 12; clone_size: many; d_call: .; v_call: TRBV12-3/TRBV12-4
cdr3_aa: CATSESGTGELFF; cdr3_nt: TGTGCCACCAGTGAGTCGGGAACCGGGGAGCTGTTTTTT; j_call: TRBJ2-2; cdr3_length: 13; clone_size: many; d_call: .; v_call: TRBV24-1
cdr3_aa: CASSLQGEDEQYF; cdr3_nt: TGTGCCAGCAGCTTGCAGGGTGAGGACGAGCAGTACTTC; j_call: TRBJ2-7; cdr3_length: 13; clone_size: few; d_call: .; v_call: TRBV5-6
cdr3_aa: CASSTPDRGYEQYF; cdr3_nt: TGTGCCAGCAGTACACCCGACAGGGGATACGAGCAGTACTTC; j_call: TRBJ2-7; cdr3_length: 14; clone_size: .; d_call: TRBD1; v_call: TRBV27
cdr3_aa: CASSLGRELFETQYF; cdr3_nt: TGTGCTAGCAGCTTGGGCAGGGAGTTGTTTGAGACCCAGTACTTC; j_call: TRBJ2-5; cdr3_length: 15; clone_size: .; d_call: .; v_call: TRBV7-7
cdr3_aa: CASSQVGENEQYF; cdr3_nt: TGCGCCAGCAGCCAAGTAGGGGAAAACGAGCAGTACTTC; j_call: TRBJ2-7; cdr3_length: 13; clone_size: .; d_call: .; v_call: TRBV4-3
cdr3_aa: CSTNRGGWETQYF; cdr3_nt: TGCAGTACAAATCGGGGGGGCTGGGAGACCCAGTACTTC; j_call: TRBJ2-5; cdr3_length: 13; clone_size: .; d_call: TRBD2; v_call: TRBV20-1
cdr3_aa: CASSQVMNTEAFF; cdr3_nt: TGCGCCAGCAGCCAAGTTATGAACACTGAAGCTTTCTTT; j_call: TRBJ1-1; cdr3_length: 13; clone_size: many; d_call: .; v_call: TRBV4-3
cdr3_aa: CASSLGPSINEQFF; cdr3_nt: TGTGCCAGCAGCTTAGGCCCTAGCATCAATGAGCAGTTCTTC; j_call: TRBJ2-1; cdr3_length: 14; clone_size: few; d_call: .; v_call: TRBV11-2
cdr3_aa: CSVLQPTNTEAFF; cdr3_nt: TGCAGCGTTCTACAGCCAACGAACACTGAAGCTTTCTTT; j_call: TRBJ1-1; cdr3_length: 13; clone_size: many; d_call: .; v_call: TRBV29-1
cdr3_aa: CSARTSGAYRELFF; cdr3_nt: TGCAGTGCGCGGACTAGCGGGGCTTACAGGGAGCTGTTTTTT; j_call: TRBJ2-2; cdr3_length: 14; clone_size: few; d_call: TRBD2; v_call: TRBV20-1
cdr3_aa: CSAPPAGGIHEQYF; cdr3_nt: TGCAGTGCACCGCCCGCGGGGGGGATTCACGAGCAGTACTTC; j_call: TRBJ2-7; cdr3_length: 14; clone_size: few; d_call: TRBD2; v_call: TRBV20-1
cdr3_aa: CASSYSAKNIQYF; cdr3_nt: TGTGCCAGCAGTTACTCGGCCAAAAACATTCAGTACTTC; j_call: TRBJ2-4; cdr3_length: 13; clone_size: few; d_call: .; v_call: TRBV6-6
cdr3_aa: CASSFLSTGTGGARWTEAFF; cdr3_nt: TGTGCCAGCAGTTTTCTTTCGACCGGGACAGGGGGCGCCAGATGGACTGAAGCTTTCTTT; j_call: TRBJ1-1; cdr3_length: 20; clone_size: .; d_call: TRBD1; v_call: TRBV12-3/TRBV12-4
cdr3_aa: CASTPGEEETQYF; cdr3_nt: TGTGCCAGCACCCCGGGAGAAGAAGAGACCCAGTACTTC; j_call: TRBJ2-5; cdr3_length: 13; clone_size: .; d_call: .; v_call: TRBV12-3/TRBV12-4
cdr3_aa: CASSLWSEYGYTF; cdr3_nt: TGTGCCAGCAGCTTATGGTCGGAGTATGGCTACACCTTC; j_call: TRBJ1-2; cdr3_length: 13; clone_size: .; d_call: .; v_call: TRBV7-8
cdr3_aa: CSITGASYEQYF; cdr3_nt: TGCAGCATAACAGGGGCCTCCTACGAGCAGTACTTC; j_call: TRBJ2-7; cdr3_length: 12; clone_size: many; d_call: TRBD1; v_call: TRBV29-1
cdr3_aa: CASRRWEDVTDTQYF; cdr3_nt: TGTGCCAGTCGGAGGTGGGAGGATGTCACAGATACGCAGTATTTT; j_call: TRBJ2-3; cdr3_length: 15; clone_size: once; d_call: .; v_call: TRBV6-2/TRBV6-3
cdr3_aa: CASSLWDFGRFF; cdr3_nt: TGTGCCAGCAGTTTATGGGACTTCGGGAGGTTCTTC; j_call: TRBJ2-1; cdr3_length: 12; clone_size: .; d_call: .; v_call: TRBV12-3/TRBV12-4
cdr3_aa: CSAKDGGVTEAFF; cdr3_nt: TGCAGTGCTAAGGACGGGGGAGTCACTGAAGCTTTCTTT; j_call: TRBJ1-1; cdr3_length: 13; clone_size: many; d_call: .; v_call: TRBV20-1
cdr3_aa: CASGGMGTDTQYF; cdr3_nt: TGTGCCAGCGGGGGGATGGGCACAGATACGCAGTATTTT; j_call: TRBJ2-3; cdr3_length: 13; clone_size: .; d_call: .; v_call: TRBV28
cdr3_aa: CASRKRRTSGRTMYF; cdr3_nt: TGTGCCAGCAGAAAACGTAGGACTAGCGGGAGAACGATGTACTTC; j_call: TRBJ2-5; cdr3_length: 15; clone_size: .; d_call: TRBD2; v_call: TRBV12-3/TRBV12-4
cdr3_aa: CASSTFGQDTEAFF; cdr3_nt: TGCGCCAGCAGCACCTTCGGACAGGACACTGAAGCTTTCTTT; j_call: TRBJ1-1; cdr3_length: 14; clone_size: few; d_call: TRBD1; v_call: TRBV4-1
cdr3_aa: CASSFRSGNYGYTF; cdr3_nt: TGTGCCAGCAGTTTTCGGTCCGGGAACTATGGCTACACCTTC; j_call: TRBJ1-2; cdr3_length: 14; clone_size: many; d_call: .; v_call: TRBV12-3/TRBV12-4
cdr3_aa: CASSQAEGYNEQFF; cdr3_nt: TGCGCCAGCTCCCAAGCGGAGGGATACAATGAGCAGTTCTTC; j_call: TRBJ2-1; cdr3_length: 14; clone_size: .; d_call: .; v_call: TRBV5-1
cdr3_aa: CASSLPLPGELFF; cdr3_nt: TGTGCCAGCAGCTTGCCCCTCCCCGGGGAGCTGTTTTTT; j_call: TRBJ2-2; cdr3_length: 13; clone_size: few; d_call: .; v_call: TRBV5-6
cdr3_aa: CASSRSTGGGELFF; cdr3_nt: TGTGCCAGCAGCCGCTCAACGGGTGGCGGGGAGCTGTTTTTT; j_call: TRBJ2-2; cdr3_length: 14; clone_size: many; d_call: .; v_call: TRBV7-9
cdr3_aa: CASRLSSSGEQFF; cdr3_nt: TGTGCCAGCAGACTATCCAGCTCGGGTGAGCAGTTCTTC; j_call: TRBJ2-1; cdr3_length: 13; clone_size: many; d_call: .; v_call: TRBV7-2